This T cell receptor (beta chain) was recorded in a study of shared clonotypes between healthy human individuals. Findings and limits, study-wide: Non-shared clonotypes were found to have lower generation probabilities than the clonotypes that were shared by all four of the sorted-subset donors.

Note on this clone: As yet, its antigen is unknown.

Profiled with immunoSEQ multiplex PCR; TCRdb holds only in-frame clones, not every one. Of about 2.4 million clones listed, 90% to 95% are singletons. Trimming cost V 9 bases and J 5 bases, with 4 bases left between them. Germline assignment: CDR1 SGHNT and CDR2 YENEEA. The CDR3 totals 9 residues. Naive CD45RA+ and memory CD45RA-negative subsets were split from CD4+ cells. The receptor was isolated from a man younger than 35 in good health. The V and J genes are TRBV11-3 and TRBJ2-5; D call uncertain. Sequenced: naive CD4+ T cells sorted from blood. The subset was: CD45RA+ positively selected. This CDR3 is CARQETQYF. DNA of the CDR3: TGTGCCAGACAGGAGACCCAGTACTTC.